These T cell receptor beta chains were read from a single sample in a study of Graves' ophthalmopathy and Graves' hyperthyroidism. TCRdb called the multiplex PCR reads again in MiXCR, with one record for every CDR3 protein. The sample lists approximately 50,000 distinct CDR3 sequences, 50% to 65% occurring once. Material for sequencing was peripheral blood. The receptor set was obtained from an adult man with Graves' ophthalmopathy. Both conserved end residues are part of each CDR3. Fields, in order: J gene, D gene, V gene, CDR3 protein. A D gene is named only where the DNA matches it firmly.

j_gene: TRBJ1-5
d_gene: TRBD1
v_gene: TRBV20-1
CDR3aa: CSTRTGGNQPQHF

j_gene: TRBJ2-5
d_gene: NA
v_gene: TRBV12-5
CDR3aa: CASGLERETQYF

j_gene: TRBJ2-3
d_gene: NA
v_gene: TRBV2
CDR3aa: CASRRGLSTDTQYF

j_gene: TRBJ2-1
d_gene: TRBD2
v_gene: TRBV20-1
CDR3aa: CSARDLSAGGPGNEQFF

j_gene: TRBJ1-1
d_gene: NA
v_gene: TRBV7-9
CDR3aa: CASSPSGSRTLTTEAFF

j_gene: TRBJ2-1
d_gene: NA
v_gene: TRBV20-1
CDR3aa: CSARGATTYNEQFF

j_gene: TRBJ2-3
d_gene: NA
v_gene: TRBV4-2
CDR3aa: CASLEGGDTQYF

j_gene: TRBJ2-3
d_gene: NA
v_gene: TRBV6-1
CDR3aa: CASSEVATDTQYF

j_gene: TRBJ2-1
d_gene: NA
v_gene: TRBV2
CDR3aa: CASSDQLAHYNEQFF

j_gene: TRBJ2-1
d_gene: TRBD1
v_gene: TRBV5-6
CDR3aa: CASSFLRGRWDEQFF

j_gene: TRBJ1-2
d_gene: TRBD1
v_gene: TRBV10-3
CDR3aa: CAISPDRGHGYTF

j_gene: TRBJ2-1
d_gene: TRBD2
v_gene: TRBV15
CDR3aa: CATSREGLAAYYNEQFF

j_gene: TRBJ2-7
d_gene: NA
v_gene: TRBV20-1
CDR3aa: CSAREEDSLQSSYEQYF

j_gene: TRBJ2-7
d_gene: NA
v_gene: TRBV5-4
CDR3aa: CASSLVGQGSLYEQYF

j_gene: TRBJ1-3
d_gene: NA
v_gene: TRBV19
CDR3aa: CASSIGRVGASGNTIYF

j_gene: TRBJ2-2
d_gene: NA
v_gene: TRBV27
CDR3aa: CASSETGSGELFF

j_gene: TRBJ2-1
d_gene: TRBD1
v_gene: TRBV2
CDR3aa: CASSSRQGVVEQFF

j_gene: TRBJ2-7
d_gene: NA
v_gene: TRBV2
CDR3aa: CASSELWVGEQYF

j_gene: TRBJ2-2
d_gene: NA
v_gene: TRBV20-1
CDR3aa: CSASPSGYVEELFF

j_gene: TRBJ2-1
d_gene: NA
v_gene: TRBV24-1
CDR3aa: CATSEPGSNEQFF

j_gene: TRBJ1-5
d_gene: TRBD1
v_gene: TRBV5-8
CDR3aa: CASSKDRAQPQHF

j_gene: TRBJ1-4
d_gene: NA
v_gene: TRBV9
CDR3aa: CASREGRSGSTKLFF

j_gene: TRBJ2-1
d_gene: NA
v_gene: TRBV2
CDR3aa: CATGANLFF

j_gene: TRBJ1-1
d_gene: TRBD1
v_gene: TRBV30
CDR3aa: CAWSRDRGAEAFF

j_gene: TRBJ2-3
d_gene: TRBD1
v_gene: TRBV4-1
CDR3aa: CASSGLGQGTDTQYF

j_gene: TRBJ1-5
d_gene: NA
v_gene: TRBV2
CDR3aa: CASSDMFQPQHF

j_gene: TRBJ1-1
d_gene: NA
v_gene: TRBV2
CDR3aa: CASREDKPEAFF